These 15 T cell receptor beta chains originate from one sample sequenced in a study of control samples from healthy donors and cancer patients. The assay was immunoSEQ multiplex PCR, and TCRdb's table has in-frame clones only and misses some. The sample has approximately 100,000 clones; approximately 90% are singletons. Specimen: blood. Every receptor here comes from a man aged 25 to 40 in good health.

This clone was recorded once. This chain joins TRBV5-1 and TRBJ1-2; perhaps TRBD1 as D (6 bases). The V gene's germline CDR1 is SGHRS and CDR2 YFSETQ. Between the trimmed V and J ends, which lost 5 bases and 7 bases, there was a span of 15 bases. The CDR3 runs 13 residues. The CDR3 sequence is CASREGGLAGYTF. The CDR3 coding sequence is TGCGCCAGCAGGGAGGGGGGGCTTGCTGGCTACACCTTC.

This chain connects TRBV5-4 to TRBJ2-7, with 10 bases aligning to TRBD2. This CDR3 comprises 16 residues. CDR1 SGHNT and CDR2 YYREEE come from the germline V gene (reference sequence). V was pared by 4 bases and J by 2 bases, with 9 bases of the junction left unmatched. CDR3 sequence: CASSPGGLAGAYEQYF. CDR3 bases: TGTGCCAGCAGCCCGGGGGGGCTAGCGGGGGCCTACGAGCAGTACTTC.

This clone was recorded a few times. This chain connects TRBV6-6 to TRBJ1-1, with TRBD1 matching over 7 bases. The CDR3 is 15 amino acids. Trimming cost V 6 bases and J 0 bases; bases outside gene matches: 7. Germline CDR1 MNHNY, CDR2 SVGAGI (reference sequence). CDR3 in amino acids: CASSHEQGMNTEAFF. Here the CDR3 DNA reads TGTGCCAGCAGCCACGAACAGGGGATGAACACTGAAGCTTTCTTT.

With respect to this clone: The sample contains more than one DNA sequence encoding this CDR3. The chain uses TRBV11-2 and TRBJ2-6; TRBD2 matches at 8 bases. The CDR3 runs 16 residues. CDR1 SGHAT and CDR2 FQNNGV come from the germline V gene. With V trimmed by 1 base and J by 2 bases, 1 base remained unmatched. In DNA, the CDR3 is TGTGCCAGCAGCTTAGGGCGGGGGGCTGGGGCCAACGTCCTGACTTTC. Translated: CASSLGRGAGANVLTF.

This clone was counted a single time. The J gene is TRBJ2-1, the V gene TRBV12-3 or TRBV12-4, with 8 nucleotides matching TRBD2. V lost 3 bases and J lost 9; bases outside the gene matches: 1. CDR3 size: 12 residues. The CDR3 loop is CASSFAGGEQFF. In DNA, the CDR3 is TGTGCCAGCAGTTTCGCGGGAGGTGAGCAGTTCTTC.

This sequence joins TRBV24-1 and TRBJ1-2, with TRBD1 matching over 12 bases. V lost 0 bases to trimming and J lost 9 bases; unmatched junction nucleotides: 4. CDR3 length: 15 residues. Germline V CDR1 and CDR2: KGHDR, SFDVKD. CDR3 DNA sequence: TGTGCCACCAGTGATTTGCCGGGGACAGGGGGCCGCTACACCTTC. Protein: CATSDLPGTGGRYTF.

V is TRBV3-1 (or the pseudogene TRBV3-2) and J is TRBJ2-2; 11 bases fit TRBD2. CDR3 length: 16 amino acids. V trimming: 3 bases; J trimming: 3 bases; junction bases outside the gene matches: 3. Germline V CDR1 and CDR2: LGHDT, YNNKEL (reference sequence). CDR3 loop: CASSHTTSGDTGELFF. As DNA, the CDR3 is TGTGCCAGCAGCCATACGACTAGCGGGGACACCGGGGAGCTGTTTTTT.

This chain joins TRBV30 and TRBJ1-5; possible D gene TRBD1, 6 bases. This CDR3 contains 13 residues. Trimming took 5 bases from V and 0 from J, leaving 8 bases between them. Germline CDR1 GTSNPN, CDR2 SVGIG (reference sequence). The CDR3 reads CAWPDSSNQPQHF. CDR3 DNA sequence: TGTGCCTGGCCGGACAGTAGCAATCAGCCCCAGCATTTT.

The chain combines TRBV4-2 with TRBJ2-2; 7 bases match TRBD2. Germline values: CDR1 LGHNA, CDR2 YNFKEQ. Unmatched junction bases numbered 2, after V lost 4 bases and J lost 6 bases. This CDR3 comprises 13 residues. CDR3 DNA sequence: TGTGCCAGCAGCCCCCGGGGGGCCGGGGAGCTGTTTTTT. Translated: CASSPRGAGELFF.

CDR3 sequence (DNA): TGTGCCAGTAGTATGAGGGGAACAGATACGCAGTATTTT. This sequence encodes CASSMRGTDTQYF. This sequence joins TRBV19 and TRBJ2-3, with D tentatively TRBD1 or TRBD2 (5 bases each). Trimming removed 3 bases at V and 3 bases at J, with 7 bases between. The CDR3 contains 13 residues. CDR1 is LNHDA, CDR2 SQIVND, per germline (reference sequence).

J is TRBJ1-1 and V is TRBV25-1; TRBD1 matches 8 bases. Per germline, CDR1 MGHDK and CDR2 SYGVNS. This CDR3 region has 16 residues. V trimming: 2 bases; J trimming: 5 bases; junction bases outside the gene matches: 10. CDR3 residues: CASSELGGQELTEAFF. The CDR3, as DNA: TGTGCCAGCAGTGAACTAGGGGGACAGGAGTTGACTGAAGCTTTCTTT.

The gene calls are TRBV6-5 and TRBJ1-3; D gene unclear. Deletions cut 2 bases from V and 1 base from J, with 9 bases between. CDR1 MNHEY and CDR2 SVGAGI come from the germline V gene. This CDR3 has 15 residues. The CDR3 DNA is TGTGCCAGCAGTTACGCCAGCCGGTCTGGAAACACCATATATTTT. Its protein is CASSYASRSGNTIYF.

CDR3 sequence reads: CASSSLTGAGSFVYNEQFF. The DNA of the CDR3 is TGTGCCAGCAGCTCACTAACAGGGGCCGGCTCTTTCGTTTACAATGAGCAGTTCTTC. The chain couples TRBV28 to TRBJ2-1, with 7 bases lining up with TRBD1. The ends lost 6 bases at V and 4 bases at J; junction bases unmatched: 21. Germline CDR1 MDHEN, CDR2 SYDVKM. The length of the CDR3 is 19 residues.

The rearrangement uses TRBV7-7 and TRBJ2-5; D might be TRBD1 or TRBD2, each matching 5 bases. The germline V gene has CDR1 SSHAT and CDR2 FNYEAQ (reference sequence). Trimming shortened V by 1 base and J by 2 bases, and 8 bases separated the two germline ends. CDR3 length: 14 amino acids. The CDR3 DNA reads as TGTGCCAGCAGCTTAGGGGGGAATCAAGAGACCCAGTACTTC. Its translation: CASSLGGNQETQYF. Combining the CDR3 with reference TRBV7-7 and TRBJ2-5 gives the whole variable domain GAGVSQSPRYKVTKRGQDVTLRCDPISSHATLYWYQQALGQGPEFLTYFNYEAQPDKSGLPSDRFSAERPEGSISTLTIQRTEQRDSAMYRCASSLGGNQETQYFGPGTRLLVL.

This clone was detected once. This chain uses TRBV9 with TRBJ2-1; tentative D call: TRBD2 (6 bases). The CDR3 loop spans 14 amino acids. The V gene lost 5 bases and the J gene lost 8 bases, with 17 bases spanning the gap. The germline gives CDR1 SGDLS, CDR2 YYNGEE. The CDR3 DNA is TGTGCCAGCAGTCTTAGCGGAGCCACGCATGAGCAGTTCTTC. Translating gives CASSLSGATHEQFF.